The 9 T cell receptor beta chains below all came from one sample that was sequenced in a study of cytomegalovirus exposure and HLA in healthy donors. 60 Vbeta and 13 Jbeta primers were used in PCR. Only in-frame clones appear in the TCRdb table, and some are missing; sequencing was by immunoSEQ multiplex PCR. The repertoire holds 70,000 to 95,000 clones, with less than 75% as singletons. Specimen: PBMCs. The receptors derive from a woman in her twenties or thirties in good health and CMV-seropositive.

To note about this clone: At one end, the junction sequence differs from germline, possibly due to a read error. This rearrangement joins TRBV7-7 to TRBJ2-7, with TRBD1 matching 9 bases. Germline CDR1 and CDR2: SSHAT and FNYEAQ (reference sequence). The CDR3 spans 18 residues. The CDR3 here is CASSLIQTGQGETYEQYF. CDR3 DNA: TGTGCTAGCAGCTTAATCCAGACGGGACAGGGCGAAACCTACGAGCAGTACTTC.

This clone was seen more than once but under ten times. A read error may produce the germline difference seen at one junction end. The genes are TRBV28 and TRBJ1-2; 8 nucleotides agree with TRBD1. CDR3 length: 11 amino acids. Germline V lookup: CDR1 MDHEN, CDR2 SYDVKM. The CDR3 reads CATGVNYGYTF. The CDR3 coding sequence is TGCGCGACAGGGGTAAACTATGGCTACACCTTC.

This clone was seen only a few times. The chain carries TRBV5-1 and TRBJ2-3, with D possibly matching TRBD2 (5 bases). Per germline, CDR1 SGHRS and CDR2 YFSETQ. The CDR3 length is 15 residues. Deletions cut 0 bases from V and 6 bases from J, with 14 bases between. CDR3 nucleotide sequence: TGCGCCAGCAGCTTGGCCGCCAAGGAGGTGGATACGCAGTATTTT. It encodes CASSLAAKEVDTQYF.

In nucleotides, the CDR3 is TGTGCCAGCAGCCCGCGATTCCGGGACAGGGGAGAAAAACTGTTTTTT. Amino acid sequence: CASSPRFRDRGEKLFF. V is TRBV7-2 and J is TRBJ1-4; 10 bases line up with TRBD1. Germline-derived CDR1 and CDR2 are SGHTA and FQGNSA. The CDR3 extends over 16 amino acids. The J segment lost 8 bases and the V segment lost 5 bases, leaving 11 bases of the junction unmatched.

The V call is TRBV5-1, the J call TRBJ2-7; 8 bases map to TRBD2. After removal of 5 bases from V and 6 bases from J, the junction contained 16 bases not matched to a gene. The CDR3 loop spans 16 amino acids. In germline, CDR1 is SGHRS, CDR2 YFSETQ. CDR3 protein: CASRLGGGTTTVEQYF. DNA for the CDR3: TGCGCCAGCAGACTGGGCGGGGGGACGACTACGGTCGAGCAGTACTTC. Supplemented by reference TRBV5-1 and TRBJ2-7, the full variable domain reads KAGVTQTPRYLIKTRGQQVTLSCSPISGHRSVSWYQQTPGQGLQFLFEYFSETQRNKGNFPGRFSGRQFSNSRSEMNVSTLELGDSALYLCASRLGGGTTTVEQYFGPGTRLTVT.

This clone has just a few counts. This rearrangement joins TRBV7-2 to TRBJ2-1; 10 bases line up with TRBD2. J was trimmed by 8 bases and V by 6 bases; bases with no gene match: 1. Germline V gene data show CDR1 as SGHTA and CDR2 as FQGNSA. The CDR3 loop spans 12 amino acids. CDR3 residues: CASRLAGDEQFF. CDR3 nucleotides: TGTGCCAGCAGGCTAGCGGGGGATGAGCAGTTCTTC.

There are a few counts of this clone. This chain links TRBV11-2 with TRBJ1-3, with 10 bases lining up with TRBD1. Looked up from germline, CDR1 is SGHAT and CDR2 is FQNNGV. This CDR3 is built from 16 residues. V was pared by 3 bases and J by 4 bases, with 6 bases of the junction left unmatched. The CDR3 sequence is CASSFRTGGVGNTIYF. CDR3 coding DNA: TGTGCCAGCAGCTTTCGGACAGGGGGAGTGGGAAACACCATATATTTT.

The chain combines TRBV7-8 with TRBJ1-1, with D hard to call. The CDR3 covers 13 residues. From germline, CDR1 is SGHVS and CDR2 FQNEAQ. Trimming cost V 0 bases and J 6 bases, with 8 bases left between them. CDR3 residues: CASSLAPEAEAFF. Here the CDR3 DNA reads TGTGCCAGCAGCTTAGCGCCTGAGGCTGAAGCTTTCTTT. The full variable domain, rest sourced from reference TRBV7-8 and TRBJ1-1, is GAGVSQSPRYKVAKRGQDVALRCDPISGHVSLFWYQQALGQGPEFLTYFQNEAQLDKSGLPSDRFFAERPEGSVSTLKIQRTQQEDSAVYLCASSLAPEAEAFFGQGTRLTVV.

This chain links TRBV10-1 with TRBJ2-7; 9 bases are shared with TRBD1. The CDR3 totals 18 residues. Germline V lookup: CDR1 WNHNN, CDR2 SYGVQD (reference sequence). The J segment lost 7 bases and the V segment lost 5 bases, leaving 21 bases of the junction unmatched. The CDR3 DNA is TGCGCCAGCAGTAGCGGAAACTACAGGGGGCAATGGTCGGGGGAGCAGTACTTC. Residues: CASSSGNYRGQWSGEQYF.